The sequence of this T cell receptor (beta chain) was determined in a study of tumor-infiltrating lymphocytes in primary liver carcinoma. Study-wide context: Tumors were stage T1-T3 N0M0, roughly 4 to 10 cm across.

Many counts were recorded for this clonotype. Reverse transcription of around 500 ng total RNA with a constant-region primer produced TCR beta cDNA. Amplification in three nested multiplex PCR rounds with slightly modified ARM-PCR gave rise to TCR beta libraries. The study ran its first two PCR rounds for roughly 10 cycles each, using TRBV1-TRBV30 forward primers and a C-beta reverse primer. TCRdb processed the multiplex PCR reads anew with MiXCR; each CDR3 protein has one entry. Counted here are around 330,000 distinct CDR3 sequences, less than 75% occurring once; the ten biggest clones make up more than 8.5%. The germline CDR1 and CDR2 sequences are MNHEY and SVGAGI. V was clipped by 5 bases and J by 9 bases, with 11 bases between them. The CDR3 has 12 residues. Unsorted whole blood served as the source of blood RNA, and germline DNA was extracted as well.

Sequences were obtained from peripheral blood. V is TRBV6-5 and J is TRBJ2-1; tentatively, D is TRBD2 (6 bases). The receptor was isolated from a man between 35 and 55 years old with primary liver carcinoma and hepatitis B virus infection. CDR3 coding DNA: TGTGCCAGCAGTCCCTTCGGGGGTGAGCAGTTCTTC. This gives the protein CASSPFGGEQFF.